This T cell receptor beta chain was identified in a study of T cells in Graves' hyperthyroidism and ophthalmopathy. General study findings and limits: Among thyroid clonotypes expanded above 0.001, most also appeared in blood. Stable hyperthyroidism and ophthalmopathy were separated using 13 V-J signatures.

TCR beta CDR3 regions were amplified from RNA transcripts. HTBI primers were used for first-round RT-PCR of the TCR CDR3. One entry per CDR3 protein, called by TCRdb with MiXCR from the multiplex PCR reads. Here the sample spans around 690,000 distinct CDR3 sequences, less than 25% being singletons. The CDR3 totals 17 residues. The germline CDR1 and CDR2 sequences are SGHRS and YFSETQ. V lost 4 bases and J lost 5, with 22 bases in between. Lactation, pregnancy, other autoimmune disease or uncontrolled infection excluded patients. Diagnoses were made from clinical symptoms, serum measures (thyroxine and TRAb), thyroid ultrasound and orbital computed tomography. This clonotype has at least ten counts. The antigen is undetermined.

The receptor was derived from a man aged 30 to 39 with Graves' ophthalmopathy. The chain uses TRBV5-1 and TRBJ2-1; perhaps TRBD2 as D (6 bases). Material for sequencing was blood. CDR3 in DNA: TGCGCCAGCAGCATTAGATATAGTCTGGGGGGAAACAATGAGCAGTTCTTC. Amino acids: CASSIRYSLGGNNEQFF.